This T cell receptor (beta chain) came from a study of shared clonotypes between healthy human individuals. Study as a whole: The plates for each donor numbered three CD4 naive, three CD4 memory, two CD8 naive and one CD8 memory.

Genomic DNA per cell subset filled all wells of several immunoSEQ plates. Here immunoSEQ multiplex PCR was the method, and the copy in TCRdb shows in-frame clones only, minus some. The table lists 2 million to 2.5 million clones, approximately 95% of them singletons. Remarks on this clone: The antigen remains unidentified.

Points from the study as a whole: The low donor count limited represented genetic and exposure-history diversity.

Germline CDR1 and CDR2: ENHRY and SYGVKD. This CDR3 has 15 residues. J gave up 6 bases and V 3 bases, and 8 bases lay outside the gene matches. This sequence was found in a man between 18 and 35 years old in good health. The specimen sequenced was naive CD4+ T cells sorted from blood. Subset of the sample: CD45RA+ positively selected. This chain connects TRBV10-3 to TRBJ2-3; 8 bases are a match to TRBD1. DNA of the CDR3: TGTGCCATCAGTGACTTCCAGGGGGCTGGGGATACGCAGTATTTT. This translates into CAISDFQGAGDTQYF.